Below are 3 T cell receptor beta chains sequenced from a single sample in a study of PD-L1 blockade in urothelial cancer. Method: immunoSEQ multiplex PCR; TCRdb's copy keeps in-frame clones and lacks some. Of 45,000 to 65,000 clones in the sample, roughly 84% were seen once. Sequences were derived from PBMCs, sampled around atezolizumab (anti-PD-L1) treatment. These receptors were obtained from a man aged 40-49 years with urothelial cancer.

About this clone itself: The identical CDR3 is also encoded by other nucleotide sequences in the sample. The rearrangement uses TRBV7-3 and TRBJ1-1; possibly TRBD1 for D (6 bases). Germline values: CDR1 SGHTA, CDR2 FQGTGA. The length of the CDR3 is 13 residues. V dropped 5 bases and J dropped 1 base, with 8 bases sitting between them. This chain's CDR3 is CASSPQGNTEAFF. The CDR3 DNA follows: TGTGCCAGCAGCCCACAGGGGAACACTGAAGCTTTCTTT.

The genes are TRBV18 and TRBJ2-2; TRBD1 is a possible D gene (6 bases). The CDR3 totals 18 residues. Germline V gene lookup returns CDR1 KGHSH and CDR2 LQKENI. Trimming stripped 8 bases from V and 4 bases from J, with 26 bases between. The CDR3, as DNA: TGTGCCAGCACTCGGACAGCAGGAACATTCGAAGGCACCGGGGAGCTGTTTTTT. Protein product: CASTRTAGTFEGTGELFF.

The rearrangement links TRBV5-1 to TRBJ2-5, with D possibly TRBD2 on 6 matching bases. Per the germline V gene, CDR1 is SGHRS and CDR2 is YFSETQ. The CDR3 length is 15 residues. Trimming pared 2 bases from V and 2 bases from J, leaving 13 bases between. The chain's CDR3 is CASSFEGGGQETQYF. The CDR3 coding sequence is TGCGCCAGCAGCTTCGAGGGTGGGGGGCAAGAGACCCAGTACTTC.